This record looks at one T cell receptor beta chain sequence and its context. This same CDR3 is encoded by further DNA sequences in the sample. The germline V and J ends were trimmed by 0 bases and 4 bases, with 8 bases remaining between them. Germline-derived CDR1 and CDR2 are SQVTM and ANQGSEA. There are 13 residues in the CDR3. In the source study's methods: Nucleated cell number was recorded as an estimate derived from reference gene primer amplification. The repertoire was sequenced with immunoSEQ multiplex PCR; TCRdb's copy has only in-frame clones and lacks some. The V and J calls and the clone size are those of that table, but D and trimming were determined from the DNA. Of roughly 290,000 clones listed, roughly four fifths are singletons. This entry comes from a study of blood T cell repertoires in COVID-19. Study details: Researchers got acute and convalescent COVID-19 samples from the United States, Italy and Spain.

Seattle's enrolled individuals joined amid active infection and were then monitored longitudinally. The sequenced material came from peripheral blood. This chain connects TRBV29-1 to TRBJ2-3; D gene uncertain. This TCR was sampled from a person aged 65 to 85 with COVID-19, enrolled during active disease. The CDR3 DNA reads as TGCAGCGTTGAAGAGGTAGTTCCAGATACGCAGTATTTT. The encoded protein is CSVEEVVPDTQYF.